The rows below give T cell receptor beta chains drawn from one sample of a study of cytomegalovirus exposure and HLA in healthy donors. The repertoire was sequenced with immunoSEQ multiplex PCR; TCRdb's copy has only in-frame clones and lacks some. The table includes more than 85,000 clones, about 75% detected once. Sequencing used PBMCs. Every receptor here comes from a male donor in good health and CMV-seropositive. CDR3s include the opening cysteine and the closing phenylalanine or tryptophan. D genes are given only for firm matches. The size field is filled for only some rows; it gives once, few, many or a size class.

CDR3 DNA	CDR3 protein	clone size	D gene	V gene	J gene
TGCGCCAGCAGCCAAGTGTTCGGCTCTGGGGCCAACGTCCTGACTTTC	CASSQVFGSGANVLTF	many	-	TRBV4-3	TRBJ2-6
TGTGCCAGCAGTCCCGAGCCATTGGGGCGGTATGCTGAAGCTTTCTTT	CASSPEPLGRYAEAFF	-	-	TRBV6-6	TRBJ1-1
TGTGCCAGCAGGGGGGACAGCTCTGGGGCCAACGTCCTGACTTTC	CASRGDSSGANVLTF	-	TRBD1	TRBV2	TRBJ2-6
TGCGCCAGCAGCCCCTCCCGCGGGGGGACAGATACGCAGTATTTT	CASSPSRGGTDTQYF	-	TRBD2	TRBV5-1	TRBJ2-3
TGTGCCAGTAGTATACTCCCACAGGGGACCCAGCCCCAGCATTTT	CASSILPQGTQPQHF	-	TRBD1	TRBV19	TRBJ1-5
TGTGCCAGCAGCCTCAGGGGGACAGGCCCGCGGGGTGGTGGCTACACCTTC	CASSLRGTGPRGGGYTF	-	TRBD1	TRBV28	TRBJ1-2
TGTGCCACCACCCGGGACAGGAACACCGGGGAGCTGTTTTTT	CATTRDRNTGELFF	-	TRBD1	TRBV15	TRBJ2-2
TGTGCCAGCACCCATGAAGCCAATTCACCCCTCCACTTT	CASTHEANSPLHF	-	-	TRBV28	TRBJ1-6
TGTGCCAGCTCACCACCGGGAGGGGTTGAAAAACTGTTTTTT	CASSPPGGVEKLFF	-	-	TRBV18	TRBJ1-4
TGTGCCAGCAGCGTAGAAGGACTAGCGGATTCCTACAATGAGCAGTTCTTC	CASSVEGLADSYNEQFF	-	TRBD2	TRBV9	TRBJ2-1
TGTGCCAGCAGCCCCGTCGCAGGGGGCGATGAGACCCAGTACTTC	CASSPVAGGDETQYF	once	TRBD1	TRBV7-9	TRBJ2-5
TGTGCCAGCAGCAGACTTGGCCTCTCCTCCGGAGAGACCCAGTACTTC	CASSRLGLSSGETQYF	once	-	TRBV9	TRBJ2-5
TGTGCCAGCAGCTTAGGGACAGATAATTCACCCCTCCACTTT	CASSLGTDNSPLHF	once	-	TRBV7-6	TRBJ1-6
TGTGCCACGGGGGGGGACTCCTACGAGCAGTACTTC	CATGGDSYEQYF	-	TRBD2	TRBV15	TRBJ2-7
TGTGCCAGTAGAAGGACTAGCGGGGGGTTCGCAGGGGATACGCAGTATTTT	CASRRTSGGFAGDTQYF	-	TRBD2	TRBV19	TRBJ2-3
TGTGCCAGCAGCCCTTGGGGGGGGCGCTTAGGCTACACCTTC	CASSPWGGRLGYTF	few	-	TRBV14	TRBJ1-2
TGTGCCAGCAGTGATCGGAGAGAGGGTTACAATGAGCAGTTCTTC	CASSDRREGYNEQFF	once	-	TRBV6-1	TRBJ2-1
TGTGCCAGCACCTTCTACGACAGGGCATCCTACAATGAGCAGTTCTTC	CASTFYDRASYNEQFF	-	TRBD1	TRBV5-6	TRBJ2-1
TGTGCCAGCAGCTTAACAGATAACCTATACGAGCAGTACTTC	CASSLTDNLYEQYF	-	-	TRBV7-8	TRBJ2-7
TGTGCCAGCAGTCCCCGCCCGGACTATGGCTACACCTTC	CASSPRPDYGYTF	few	-	TRBV6-1	TRBJ1-2
TGTGCCAGCAGCCCCAAAAACAGGGCTGAGGCAGATACGCAGTATTTT	CASSPKNRAEADTQYF	-	-	TRBV7-3	TRBJ2-3
TGTGCCAGCAGCGCCTCCCAGGGTTCAGAGACCCAGTACTTC	CASSASQGSETQYF	-	-	TRBV5-6	TRBJ2-5
TGTGCCAGCACCCTCGACAGGTTCTACAATGAGCAGTTCTTC	CASTLDRFYNEQFF	-	-	TRBV11-1	TRBJ2-1
TGTGCCAGCAGTTACTCGCGGTCTACACGCCTCCTCCACTTT	CASSYSRSTRLLHF	-	-	TRBV6-5	TRBJ1-6
TGTGCCAGCAGCTTAGAACGGGGAGGGGGCTACACCTTC	CASSLERGGGYTF	-	-	TRBV11-2	TRBJ1-2
TGTGCCAGTCGGGGGGTCCAGGGTCAGCCCCAGCATTTT	CASRGVQGQPQHF	-	-	TRBV19	TRBJ1-5
TGCGCCAGCAGTGATAGGCAGGGGGCGGTGGAAAAACTGTTTTTT	CASSDRQGAVEKLFF	-	TRBD1	TRBV10-2	TRBJ1-4
TGTGCCTGGAGTGCCGGACAGGGGAACGAGCAGTACTTC	CAWSAGQGNEQYF	-	TRBD1	TRBV30	TRBJ2-7